One TCR beta chain is described in this entry. Profiled with immunoSEQ multiplex PCR; TCRdb holds only in-frame clones, not every one. The table records approximately 60,000 clones, approximately 86% of them present only once. The data originate from a study of technical replicates of blood from a few donors. This receptor was taken from a human donor in good health. Some clones in this sample may be carry-over from other donors' samples. Sequencing was done on a sample of PBMCs.

The CDR3 coding sequence is TGTGCCATCAGTGAGGGCACTAACTCTGGAAACACCATATATTTT. Protein: CAISEGTNSGNTIYF. The chain carries TRBV10-3 and TRBJ1-3; D call uncertain. CDR1 is ENHRY, CDR2 SYGVKD, per germline. The CDR3 is 15 residues long. Deletions cut 2 bases from V and 0 bases from J, with 8 bases between.